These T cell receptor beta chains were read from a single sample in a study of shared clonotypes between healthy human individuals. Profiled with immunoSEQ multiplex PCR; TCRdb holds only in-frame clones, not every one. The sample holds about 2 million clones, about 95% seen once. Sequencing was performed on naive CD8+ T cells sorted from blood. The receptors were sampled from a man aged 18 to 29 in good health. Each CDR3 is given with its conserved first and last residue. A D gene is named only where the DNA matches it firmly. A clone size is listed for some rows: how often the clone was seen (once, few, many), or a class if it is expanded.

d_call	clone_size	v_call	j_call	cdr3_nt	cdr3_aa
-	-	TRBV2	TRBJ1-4	TGTGCCAGCAGTATGCCCCGGGACGTAGGTGAAAAACTGTTTTTT	CASSMPRDVGEKLFF
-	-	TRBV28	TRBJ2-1	TGTGCCAGCAGTCCCCGGGGGCTAGCGGAGGCGGTAGGCAATGAGCAGTTCTTC	CASSPRGLAEAVGNEQFF
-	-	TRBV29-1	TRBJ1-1	TGCAGCGTTGTAGTAATGAACACTGAAGCTTTCTTT	CSVVVMNTEAFF
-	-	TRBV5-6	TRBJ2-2	TGTGCCAGCAGCCTTGCTTTGGGGGGAGGCACCGGGGAGCTGTTTTTT	CASSLALGGGTGELFF
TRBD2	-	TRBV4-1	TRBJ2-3	TGCGCCAGCAGCCAACAAGCGGGGGGGCTTTCAGATACGCAGTATTTT	CASSQQAGGLSDTQYF
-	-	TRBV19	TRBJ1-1	TGTGCCAGTAGTATCCTATTGGGGGCCGGCAACACTGAAGCTTTCTTT	CASSILLGAGNTEAFF
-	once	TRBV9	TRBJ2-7	TGTGCCAGCAGCGTAGGGACGGGTCGCTCCTACGAGCAGTACTTC	CASSVGTGRSYEQYF
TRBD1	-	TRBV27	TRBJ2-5	TGTGCCAGCAGTTCTCGGACAGGTTTAGAGACCCAGTACTTC	CASSSRTGLETQYF
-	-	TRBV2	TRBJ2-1	TGTGCCAGCAGTGCCCGGGGGACCACCTCCTACAATGAGCAGTTCTTC	CASSARGTTSYNEQFF
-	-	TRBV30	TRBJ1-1	TGTGCCTGGAGGGAAGGGGGAACTGAAGCTTTCTTT	CAWREGGTEAFF
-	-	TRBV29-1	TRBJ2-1	TGCAGCGTTGAACGGGCCGGAAGTACCTACAATGAGCAGTTCTTC	CSVERAGSTYNEQFF
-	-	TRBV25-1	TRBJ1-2	TGTGCCAGCAGTGCAGAGGAGACCGCTAACTATGGCTACACCTTC	CASSAEETANYGYTF
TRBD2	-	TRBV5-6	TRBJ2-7	TGTGCCAGCAGCTTGTGGACAACGGGAGGTACCCTTTACGAGCAGTACTTC	CASSLWTTGGTLYEQYF
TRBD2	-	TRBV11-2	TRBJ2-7	TGTGCCAGCACCGACCCTAGCGGGACTGGTGAGCAGTACTTC	CASTDPSGTGEQYF
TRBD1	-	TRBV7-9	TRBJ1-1	TGTGCCAGCAGCCCCAGGGGACAGCCTGAAGCTTTCTTT	CASSPRGQPEAFF
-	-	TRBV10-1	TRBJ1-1	TGCGCCAGCAGTGTTGATCAAGCAAACACTGAAGCTTTCTTT	CASSVDQANTEAFF
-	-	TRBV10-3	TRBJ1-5	TGTGCCATCAGTGAGGGCAATCAGCCCCAGCATTTT	CAISEGNQPQHF
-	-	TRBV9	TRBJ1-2	TGTGCCAGCTCGTCCGGGGGGTCATATGGCTACACCTTC	CASSSGGSYGYTF